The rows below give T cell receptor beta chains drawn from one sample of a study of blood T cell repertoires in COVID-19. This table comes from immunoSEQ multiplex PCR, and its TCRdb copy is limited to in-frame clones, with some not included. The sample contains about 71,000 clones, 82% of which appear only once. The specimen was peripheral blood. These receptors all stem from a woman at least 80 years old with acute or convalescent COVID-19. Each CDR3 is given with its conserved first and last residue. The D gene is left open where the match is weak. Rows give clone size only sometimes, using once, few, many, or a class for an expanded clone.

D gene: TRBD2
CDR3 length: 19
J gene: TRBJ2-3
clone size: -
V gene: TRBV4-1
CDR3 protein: CASSQRGAGGPQRTDTQYF
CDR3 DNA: TGCGCCAGCAGCCAGAGAGGTGCGGGAGGGCCGCAACGCACAGATACGCAGTATTTT

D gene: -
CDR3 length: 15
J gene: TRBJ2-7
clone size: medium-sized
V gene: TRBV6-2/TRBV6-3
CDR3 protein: CASSYSSSIPYEQYF
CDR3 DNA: TGTGCCAGCAGTTACTCGAGTAGTATTCCCTACGAGCAGTACTTC

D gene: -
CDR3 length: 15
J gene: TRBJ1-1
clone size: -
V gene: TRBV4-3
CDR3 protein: CASSQDYRGGTEAFF
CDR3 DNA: TGCGCCAGCAGCCAAGACTACCGTGGAGGGACTGAAGCTTTCTTT

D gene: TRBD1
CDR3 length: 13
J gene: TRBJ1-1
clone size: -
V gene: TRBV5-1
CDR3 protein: CASSAQGGTEAFF
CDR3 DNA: TGCGCCAGCAGCGCGCAGGGGGGAACTGAAGCTTTCTTT

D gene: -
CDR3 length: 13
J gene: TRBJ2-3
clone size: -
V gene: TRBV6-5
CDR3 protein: CASSPWGPDTQYF
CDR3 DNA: TGTGCCAGCAGCCCATGGGGCCCAGATACGCAGTATTTT

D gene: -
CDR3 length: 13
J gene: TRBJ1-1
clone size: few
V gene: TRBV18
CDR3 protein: CASSPPGHAEAFF
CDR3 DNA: TGTGCCAGCTCACCACCCGGACACGCAGAAGCTTTCTTT

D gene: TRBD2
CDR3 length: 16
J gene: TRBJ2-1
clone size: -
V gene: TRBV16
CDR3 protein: CASSRPTSPAGNEQFF
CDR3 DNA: TGTGCCAGCAGCCGCCCGACTAGCCCGGCGGGCAATGAGCAGTTCTTC

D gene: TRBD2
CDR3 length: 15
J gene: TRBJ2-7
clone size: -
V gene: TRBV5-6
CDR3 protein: CASSSLLAGRDEQYF
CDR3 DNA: TGTGCCAGCAGCTCCTTACTAGCGGGAAGGGACGAGCAGTACTTC

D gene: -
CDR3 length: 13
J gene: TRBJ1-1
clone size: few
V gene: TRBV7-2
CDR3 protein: CASSISSPTEAFF
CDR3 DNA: TGTGCCAGCAGCATATCTTCCCCTACTGAAGCTTTCTTT

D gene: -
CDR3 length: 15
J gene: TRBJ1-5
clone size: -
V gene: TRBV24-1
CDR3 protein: CATSVRGAGNQPQHF
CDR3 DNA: TGTGCCACCAGTGTTCGTGGGGCAGGCAATCAGCCCCAGCATTTT

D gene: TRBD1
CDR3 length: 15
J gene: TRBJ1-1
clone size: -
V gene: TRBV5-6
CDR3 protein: CASSYADRGLAEAFF
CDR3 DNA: TGTGCCAGCAGTTATGCAGACAGGGGGCTAGCTGAAGCTTTCTTT

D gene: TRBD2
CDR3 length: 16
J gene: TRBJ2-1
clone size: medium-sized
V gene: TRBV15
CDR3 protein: CATSTRSGRAHNEQFF
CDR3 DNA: TGTGCCACCAGCACCCGTAGCGGGAGAGCACACAATGAGCAGTTCTTC

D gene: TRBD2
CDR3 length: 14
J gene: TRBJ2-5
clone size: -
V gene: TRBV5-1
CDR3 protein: CASTRGGAGETQYF
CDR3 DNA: TGCGCCAGCACCCGCGGGGGGGCGGGGGAGACCCAGTACTTC

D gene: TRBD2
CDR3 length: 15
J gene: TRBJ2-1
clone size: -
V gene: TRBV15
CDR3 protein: CATSRELAGRVEQFF
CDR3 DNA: TGTGCCACCAGCAGAGAACTAGCGGGAAGGGTTGAGCAGTTCTTC

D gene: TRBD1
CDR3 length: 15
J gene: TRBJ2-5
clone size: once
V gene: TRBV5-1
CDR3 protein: CASSLVDRGQETQYF
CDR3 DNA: TGCGCCAGCAGCTTAGTGGACAGGGGTCAAGAGACCCAGTACTTC

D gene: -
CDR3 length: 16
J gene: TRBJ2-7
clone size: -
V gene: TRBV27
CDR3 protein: CASSFKRAGKTYEQYF
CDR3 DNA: TGTGCCAGCAGTTTCAAGCGAGCAGGGAAAACCTACGAGCAGTACTTC

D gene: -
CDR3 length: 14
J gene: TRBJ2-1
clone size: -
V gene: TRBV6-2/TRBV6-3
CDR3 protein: CASSPQNSYNEQFF
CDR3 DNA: TGTGCCAGCAGCCCCCAGAACTCCTACAATGAGCAGTTCTTC

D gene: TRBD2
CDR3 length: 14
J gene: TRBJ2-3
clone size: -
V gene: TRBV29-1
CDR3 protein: CSAYSGTLTDTQYF
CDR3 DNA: TGCAGCGCCTATAGCGGGACCCTCACAGATACGCAGTATTTT

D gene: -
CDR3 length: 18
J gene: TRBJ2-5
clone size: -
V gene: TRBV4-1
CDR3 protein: CASSHRPGTVASQETQYF
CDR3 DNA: TGCGCCAGCAGCCATCGTCCGGGAACTGTGGCCTCACAGGAGACCCAGTACTTC

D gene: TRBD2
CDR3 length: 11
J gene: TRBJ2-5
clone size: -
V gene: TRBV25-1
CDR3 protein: CASSVPGLEYF
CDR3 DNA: TGTGCCAGCAGTGTTCCGGGACTAGAGTACTTC

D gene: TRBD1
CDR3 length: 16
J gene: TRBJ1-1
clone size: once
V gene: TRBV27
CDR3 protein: CARIIVKGQGNTEAFF
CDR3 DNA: TGTGCCAGGATAATAGTTAAGGGACAGGGGAACACTGAAGCTTTCTTT

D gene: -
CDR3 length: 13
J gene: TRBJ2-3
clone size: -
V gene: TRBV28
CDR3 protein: CASRSQGSDTQYF
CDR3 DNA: TGTGCCAGCAGATCCCAGGGTTCAGATACGCAGTATTTT

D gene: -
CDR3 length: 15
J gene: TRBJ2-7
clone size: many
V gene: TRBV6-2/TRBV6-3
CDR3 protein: CASSYRAPGLYEQYF
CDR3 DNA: TGTGCCAGCAGTTACAGGGCCCCCGGACTCTACGAGCAGTACTTC

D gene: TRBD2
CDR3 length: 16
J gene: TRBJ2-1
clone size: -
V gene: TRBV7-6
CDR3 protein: CASSLVPSGIYNEQFF
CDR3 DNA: TGTGCCAGCAGCTTAGTCCCTAGCGGGATCTACAATGAGCAGTTCTTC

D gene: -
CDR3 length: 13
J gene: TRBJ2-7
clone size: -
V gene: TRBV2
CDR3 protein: CAGGGVGSREQYF
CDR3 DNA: TGTGCCGGGGGGGGCGTTGGGTCGCGCGAGCAGTACTTC

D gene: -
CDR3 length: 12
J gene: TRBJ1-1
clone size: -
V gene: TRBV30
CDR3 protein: CAKLNPGTEAFF
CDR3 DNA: TGTGCCAAACTAAACCCGGGCACTGAAGCTTTCTTT